The 29 T cell receptor beta chains below come from one sample, sequenced in a study of cytomegalovirus exposure and HLA in healthy donors. Researchers ran the PCR with 60 Vbeta and 13 Jbeta primers. Clones were sequenced by immunoSEQ multiplex PCR, and TCRdb holds only the in-frame ones, with some missing. In the table there are some 160,000 clones, roughly 81% of which are singletons. The sequenced sample was PBMCs. These receptors all stem from a man aged 25-45 years in good health and CMV-seropositive.

This clone was found once. This chain uses TRBV5-6 with TRBJ2-1; TRBD1 aligns across 9 bases. V trimming: 5 bases; J trimming: 8 bases; junction bases outside the gene matches: 11. This CDR3 comprises 15 residues. Germline CDR1 reads SGHDT; CDR2 reads YYEEEE. CDR3 nucleotide sequence: TGTGCCAGCAGGTTGACAGGGGGACGAGAGGATGAGCAGTTCTTC. It specifies CASRLTGGREDEQFF.

The CDR3 loop reads CSVEDREANYGYTF. As DNA, the CDR3 is TGCAGCGTTGAAGATCGAGAGGCTAACTATGGCTACACCTTC. This chain uses TRBV29-1 with TRBJ1-2; D is ambiguous. Germline V CDR1 and CDR2: SQVTM, ANQGSEA. Trimming removed 0 bases from V and 0 bases from J, with 8 bases in between. The CDR3 spans 14 residues. The entire variable domain, with the rest obtained from reference TRBV29-1 and TRBJ1-2, is as follows: SAVISQKPSRDICQRGTSLTIQCQVDSQVTMMFWYRQQPGQSLTLIATANQGSEATYESGFVIDKFPISRPNLTFSTLTVSNMSPEDSSIYLCSVEDREANYGYTFGSGTRLTVV.

This clone appeared once. The chain uses TRBV7-9 and TRBJ1-5; D uncertain. V lost 1 base to trimming and J lost 2 bases, with 9 bases between them. The CDR3 is 15 residues long. The V gene's germline CDR1 is SEHNR and CDR2 FQNEAQ (reference sequence). The CDR3, as DNA: TGTGCCAGCAGCTTAGATGGAGGGCGCAATCAGCCCCAGCATTTT. Translated, it gives CASSLDGGRNQPQHF.

The chain is built from TRBV9 and TRBJ2-6, with 7 bases fitting TRBD1. The V gene's germline CDR1 is SGDLS and CDR2 YYNGEE. This CDR3 contains 16 residues. V was clipped by 3 bases and J by 6 bases; unmatched bases: 9. Here the CDR3 DNA reads TGTGCCAGCAGCGATATCTACAGGGGATCGGCCAACGTCCTGACTTTC. It yields the protein CASSDIYRGSANVLTF.

In nucleotides, the CDR3 is TGCGCCAGCAGCTTGCAGGGCTACTACAATGAGCAGTTCTTC. It codes for CASSLQGYYNEQFF. The chain recombines TRBV5-1 with TRBJ2-1; possible D gene TRBD1, 5 bases. CDR1 SGHRS and CDR2 YFSETQ come from the germline V gene. Trimming took off 1 base at V and 3 bases at J, with 8 bases between the two ends. This CDR3 is built from 14 residues.

This clone was seen a few times. The chain combines TRBV6-5 with TRBJ1-3; the D is unclear. This CDR3 is built from 11 residues. The germline V gene has CDR1 MNHEY and CDR2 SVGAGI. V lost 5 bases and J lost 6, with 5 bases in between. CDR3 DNA sequence: TGTGCCAGCAGTGGCAAAAACACCATATATTTT. The encoded protein is CASSGKNTIYF.

The V call is TRBV5-1, the J call TRBJ2-1, with 7 positions matching TRBD2. Germline V gives CDR1 SGHRS, CDR2 YFSETQ. V lost 4 bases, J lost 3 bases, and 7 bases stayed unmatched. The CDR3 runs to 15 residues. The DNA of the CDR3 is TGCGCCAGCAGCCAGGAGACTAGCAGCTACAATGAGCAGTTCTTC. Translation gives CASSQETSSYNEQFF.

This chain links TRBV21-1 with TRBJ2-2; TRBD2, as called in the table, went unchecked against the DNA. TRBV21-1 is a recognized pseudogene. The CDR3 consists of 17 residues. CDR3 in amino acids: CASSKGGGGRITGELFF. The CDR3 DNA reads as TGTGCCAGCAGCAAAGGAGGTGGCGGGAGGATCACCGGGGAGCTGTTTTTT.

The chain is built from TRBV11-3 and TRBJ2-1; weak D call: TRBD2 (6 bases). The CDR3 consists of 13 residues. Trimming cost V 10 bases and J 6 bases, with 16 bases left between them. CDR1 is SGHNT, CDR2 YENEEA, per germline. CDR3 nucleotides: TGTGCCACCGGGCCCGGGAGCCCCAATGAGCAGTTCTTC. Protein product: CATGPGSPNEQFF.

The chain joins TRBV18 to TRBJ2-2; D gene unclear. Germline V gives CDR1 KGHSH, CDR2 LQKENI. This CDR3 contains 15 residues. The V end was cut by 0 bases, the J end by 0 bases, with 5 bases between. The CDR3 is CASSPPHPNTGELFF. The CDR3 DNA reads as TGTGCCAGCTCACCACCACACCCGAACACCGGGGAGCTGTTTTTT.

The chain couples TRBV5-1 to TRBJ1-1, with D tentatively TRBD1 (5 bases). Germline V gives CDR1 SGHRS, CDR2 YFSETQ. This CDR3 is 16 amino acids long. Trimming shortened V by 0 bases and J by 0 bases, and 12 bases separated the two germline ends. CDR3 nucleotides: TGCGCCAGCAGCTTGGCTCAGGGCCTCATGAACACTGAAGCTTTCTTT. It codes for CASSLAQGLMNTEAFF. The complete variable domain, with remaining parts taken from reference TRBV5-1 and TRBJ1-1, reads KAGVTQTPRYLIKTRGQQVTLSCSPISGHRSVSWYQQTPGQGLQFLFEYFSETQRNKGNFPGRFSGRQFSNSRSEMNVSTLELGDSALYLCASSLAQGLMNTEAFFGQGTRLTVV.

This clone came up a few times. The genes are TRBV5-1 and TRBJ2-1; the match to TRBD2 covers 7 bases. Germline CDR1 SGHRS, CDR2 YFSETQ. The CDR3 contains 13 residues. The V and J ends lost 0 bases and 7 bases, in that order; junction bases with no gene match: 1. CDR3 coding DNA: TGCGCCAGCAGCTTGGCTAGCGGAAATGAGCAGTTCTTC. This translates into CASSLASGNEQFF.

V usage is TRBV6-5 and J usage is TRBJ2-7; a possible D gene is TRBD2 (6 bases). The CDR3 has 13 residues. Germline CDR1 and CDR2: MNHEY and SVGAGI. The CDR3 region is CVTGGGAYYEQYF. The CDR3 region has the DNA TGTGTCACCGGTGGCGGGGCCTACTACGAGCAGTACTTC.

The V gene is TRBV7-2, the J gene TRBJ1-3; D call uncertain. The CDR3 is made up of 14 amino acids. The V and J ends lost 5 bases and 4 bases respectively, with 12 bases between them. The germline CDR1 and CDR2 sequences are SGHTA and FQGNSA. The CDR3: CASSDRGLGNTIYF. CDR3 in DNA: TGTGCCAGCAGCGACCGAGGTCTAGGAAACACCATATATTTT. Full variable domain (remainder filled in from reference TRBV7-2 and TRBJ1-3): GAGVSQSPSNKVTEKGKDVELRCDPISGHTALYWYRQSLGQGLEFLIYFQGNSAPDKSGLPSDRFSAERTGGSVSTLTIQRTQQEDSAVYLCASSDRGLGNTIYFGEGSWLTVV.

As concerns this clone: The junction and the germline gene differ at one end; a read error may be behind it. The rearrangement joins TRBV7-9 to TRBJ2-7, with 10 bases that match TRBD2. CDR1 and CDR2 (germline): SEHNR, FQNEAQ (reference sequence). This CDR3 has 16 residues. The CDR3 is CSSSPLTSGPSYEQYF. The CDR3 nucleotides read TGTTCCAGCAGCCCCCTGACTAGCGGGCCCTCCTACGAGCAGTACTTC.

A word on this clone: Compared with germline, one end of the junction differs, possibly owing to a read error. The gene calls are TRBV7-9 and TRBJ2-7; D perhaps matches TRBD1 (6 bases). This CDR3 has 14 residues. Germline CDR1 is SEHNR and CDR2 is FQNEAQ (reference sequence). CDR3 sequence (DNA): TGTTCCAGCAGCTTTCTCGACAGGCAGTACGAGCAGTACTTC. Protein: CSSSFLDRQYEQYF.

This clone was recorded once. The chain carries TRBV7-9 and TRBJ2-1, with a weak D call TRBD1 (5 bases). The germline gives CDR1 SEHNR, CDR2 FQNEAQ (reference sequence). Trimming shortened V by 5 bases and J by 4 bases, and 12 bases separated the two germline ends. This CDR3 contains 14 residues. The CDR3 DNA reads as TGTGCCAGCAGCCCACTCGACAGTTACAATGAGCAGTTCTTC. Translating gives CASSPLDSYNEQFF. The full variable domain, completed using reference TRBV7-9 and TRBJ2-1, is DTGVSQNPRHKITKRGQNVTFRCDPISEHNRLYWYRQTLGQGPEFLTYFQNEAQLEKSRLLSDRFSAERPKGSFSTLEIQRTEQGDSAMYLCASSPLDSYNEQFFGPGTRLTVL.

The gene calls are TRBV19 and TRBJ1-2; D gene ambiguous. In germline, CDR1 is LNHDA, CDR2 SQIVND (reference sequence). The CDR3 is 13 residues long. Trimming removed 3 bases at V and 3 bases at J, with 8 bases between. CDR3 protein: CASSISGYYGYTF. CDR3 nucleotides: TGTGCCAGTAGTATCAGCGGTTACTATGGCTACACCTTC.

The V and J genes are TRBV7-8 and TRBJ2-7, with 7 bases fitting TRBD1. CDR1 and CDR2 (germline): SGHVS, FQNEAQ. There are 14 residues in the CDR3. J was trimmed by 2 bases and V by 3 bases; bases with no gene match: 4. The CDR3 sequence is CASSFLQGAYEQYF. The CDR3 nucleotides are TGTGCCAGCAGCTTTTTGCAGGGGGCCTACGAGCAGTACTTC.

This rearrangement joins TRBV12-5 to TRBJ2-7; TRBD2 matches at 12 bases. Per the germline V gene, CDR1 is LGHNT and CDR2 is FRNRAP. The CDR3 sequence is 17 residues long. The V segment lost 0 bases and the J segment 4 bases; nucleotides outside the gene matches: 7. In DNA, the CDR3 is TGTGCTAGTGGTTTGGTTTCGTGGACTAGCGGGGAGTACGAGCAGTACGTC. It yields the protein CASGLVSWTSGEYEQYV.

A note on this clone: The junction shows a germline mismatch at one end, possibly a read error. This chain joins TRBV4-1 and TRBJ2-7; 11 positions match TRBD1. The CDR3 is made up of 15 amino acids. The germline gives CDR1 MGHRA, CDR2 YSYEKL. CDR3: CASSQDMTDRGQSCF. CDR3 nucleotides: TGCGCCAGCAGCCAAGATATGACGGACAGGGGGCAAAGTTGCTTC.

With respect to this clone: The CDR3 does not close with the conserved phenylalanine or tryptophan, likely indicating a read error. V is TRBV6-5 and J is TRBJ1-6; no reliable D call. Trimming cost V 7 bases and J 8 bases, with 18 bases left between them. The CDR3 loop spans 15 amino acids. The germline V gene has CDR1 MNHEY and CDR2 SVGAGI. In nucleotides, the CDR3 is TGTGCCAGCAAGGCCGGGGTCTATTGGGATTCACCCCTCCACTCT. It translates to CASKAGVYWDSPLHS.

This sequence joins TRBV2 and TRBJ2-7, with D possibly matching TRBD1 (5 bases). Per germline, CDR1 SNHLY and CDR2 FYNNEI. CDR3 length: 14 amino acids. V lost 3 bases and J 4 bases, leaving 13 bases between the germline ends. The CDR3 loop is CASSEQGVGYEQYF. The CDR3 nucleotides are TGTGCCAGCAGTGAGCAGGGCGTAGGGTACGAGCAGTACTTC.

The sample holds one count of this clone. The chain couples TRBV11-3 to TRBJ2-1; perhaps TRBD2 as D (5 bases). CDR1 and CDR2 from the germline V gene are SGHNT and YENEEA. The CDR3 is 16 residues long. Trimming shortened V by 1 base and J by 1 base, and 11 bases separated the two germline ends. For the CDR3, the DNA is TGTGCCAGCAGCTTAGGGATTAGCGAGTCCTACAATGAGCAGTTCTTC. Protein sequence: CASSLGISESYNEQFF.

The chain carries TRBV7-6 and TRBJ2-3, with 9 bases lining up with TRBD2. Germline V gene sequence: CDR1 SGHVS, CDR2 FNYEAQ. V shed 1 base and J 0 bases; nucleotides not matched to a gene: 2. The CDR3 runs 16 residues. The CDR3 region is CASSLGTSGSTDTQYF. The DNA for the CDR3 is TGTGCCAGCAGCTTAGGTACTAGCGGGAGCACAGATACGCAGTATTTT.

The CDR3 protein is CASSLLGGNGYTF. The DNA of the CDR3 is TGTGCCAGCAGCTTACTAGGCGGGAATGGCTACACCTTC. The V gene is TRBV7-9, the J gene TRBJ1-2; D call uncertain. The germline V gene encodes CDR1 SEHNR and CDR2 FQNEAQ (reference sequence). Trimming cost V 2 bases and J 6 bases, with 10 bases left between them. This CDR3 has 13 amino acids.

Of note for this clone: Sequence at one end of the junction differs from germline and may be a read error. This chain links TRBV7-9 with TRBJ2-3, with 9 bases fitting TRBD2. The CDR3 contains 17 residues. CDR1 and CDR2 from the germline V gene are SEHNR and FQNEAQ (reference sequence). Here the CDR3 reads CSSSLGLSGRLSDTQYF. The CDR3 bases are TGTTCCAGCAGCCTTGGGCTCAGCGGGAGGTTGTCAGATACGCAGTATTTT.

A word on this clone: One end of the junction fails to match germline, which may point to a read error. V gene TRBV7-9 combines with J gene TRBJ2-5, with TRBD1 matching 11 bases. CDR3 size: 15 residues. Germline V gene lookup returns CDR1 SEHNR and CDR2 FQNEAQ (reference sequence). CDR3 nucleotides: TGTTCCAGCAGCTTAGCATCGGGGGGACAGGGGGCCCAGTACTTC. It yields the protein CSSSLASGGQGAQYF. Drawing the rest from reference TRBV7-9 and TRBJ2-5, the complete variable domain is DTGVSQNPRHKITKRGQNVTFRCDPISEHNRLYWYRQTLGQGPEFLTYFQNEAQLEKSRLLSDRFSAERPKGSFSTLEIQRTEQGDSAMYLCSSSLASGGQGAQYFGPGTRLLVL.

The chain carries TRBV18 and TRBJ2-2; D is perhaps TRBD1 (6 bases). The CDR3 runs to 16 residues. V lost 3 bases and J lost 3, with 14 bases in between. Germline loops: CDR1 KGHSH, CDR2 LQKENI. Here the CDR3 reads CASSPPGTIDTGELFF. DNA of the CDR3: TGTGCCAGCTCACCCCCCGGGACAATTGACACCGGGGAGCTGTTTTTT.